This is a list of T cell receptor beta chains from one sample in a study of post-analysis software for immune sequencing data. Each CDR3 protein is one row after TCRdb ran MiXCR on the PCR reads. This table has 350,000 to 450,000 distinct CDR3 sequences, less than 40% appearing once. Sequenced input: blood. These receptors were taken from a girl aged 2 to 9 with multiple sclerosis. The CDR3 runs from the conserved cysteine through the conserved F or W. A D gene is named only where the DNA matches it firmly. Only some rows state a clone size, as once, few, many or a class for expanded clones.

cdr3_nt: TGTGCCAGCAGCCCAGCGGGGGGCAAGGGTAACCAGCCCCAGCATTTT
cdr3_aa: CASSPAGGKGNQPQHF
j_call: TRBJ1-5
d_call: -
clone_size: -
v_call: TRBV7-2

cdr3_nt: TGTGCCAGCAGTTACCCGAGAGGTGACTGCTCTGGCTACACCTTC
cdr3_aa: CASSYPRGDCSGYTF
j_call: TRBJ1-2
d_call: -
clone_size: -
v_call: TRBV6-2/TRBV6-3

cdr3_nt: TGCGCCAGCAGCTTACATCCCACCGCTAACTATGGCTACACCTTC
cdr3_aa: CASSLHPTANYGYTF
j_call: TRBJ1-2
d_call: -
clone_size: -
v_call: TRBV5-1

cdr3_nt: TGTGCCAGCAGCTTATCCCCTCCGGAAGGGAGGAAGGGCAATGAGCAGTTCTTC
cdr3_aa: CASSLSPPEGRKGNEQFF
j_call: TRBJ2-1
d_call: -
clone_size: -
v_call: TRBV7-3

cdr3_nt: TGCAGTGCTCTGAGCGGGAGGCCGGGGGAGCAGTACTTC
cdr3_aa: CSALSGRPGEQYF
j_call: TRBJ2-4
d_call: TRBD2
clone_size: -
v_call: TRBV20-1

cdr3_nt: TGTGCCAGCAGTCACACTAGCGGGGGGGCCTGGGAGACCCAGTACTTC
cdr3_aa: CASSHTSGGAWETQYF
j_call: TRBJ2-5
d_call: TRBD2
clone_size: few
v_call: TRBV3-1

cdr3_nt: TGTGCCACCAGCAGCCAGGGAGGAAAACAAGAGACCCAGTACTTC
cdr3_aa: CATSSQGGKQETQYF
j_call: TRBJ2-5
d_call: -
clone_size: few
v_call: TRBV15

cdr3_nt: TGTGCCAGCGTCCAAAACGGTTACACAGATACGCAGTATTTT
cdr3_aa: CASVQNGYTDTQYF
j_call: TRBJ2-3
d_call: -
clone_size: -
v_call: TRBV27

cdr3_nt: TGTGCCAGCAGTTTGACCGCCTACGAGCAGTACTTC
cdr3_aa: CASSLTAYEQYF
j_call: TRBJ2-7
d_call: -
clone_size: few
v_call: TRBV12-3/TRBV12-4

cdr3_nt: TGTGCCAGCAGTTTATTAGCCCCTTCAGATACGCAGTATTTT
cdr3_aa: CASSLLAPSDTQYF
j_call: TRBJ2-3
d_call: -
clone_size: -
v_call: TRBV27

cdr3_nt: TGTGCCAGCAGCTTAGCGATGGCTAACTATGGCTACACCTTC
cdr3_aa: CASSLAMANYGYTF
j_call: TRBJ1-2
d_call: -
clone_size: few
v_call: TRBV7-2

cdr3_nt: TGTGCCAGCAGTTGGAGTCAGTGGCAAACCGGGGAGCTGTTTTTT
cdr3_aa: CASSWSQWQTGELFF
j_call: TRBJ2-2
d_call: -
clone_size: few
v_call: TRBV12-3/TRBV12-4

cdr3_nt: TGTGCCAGCAGCTTGACTAGGCTGGAGACCCAGTACTTC
cdr3_aa: CASSLTRLETQYF
j_call: TRBJ2-5
d_call: -
clone_size: few
v_call: TRBV7-2

cdr3_nt: TGTGCCAGCAGCCCCCAGGGTACGGATCAGCCCCAGCATTTT
cdr3_aa: CASSPQGTDQPQHF
j_call: TRBJ1-5
d_call: -
clone_size: -
v_call: TRBV28

cdr3_nt: TGTGCCAGCAGCGTGCAGGTTGCGTTTTACGATGGCTACACCTTC
cdr3_aa: CASSVQVAFYDGYTF
j_call: TRBJ1-2
d_call: -
clone_size: -
v_call: TRBV9

cdr3_nt: TGTGCCAGCAGCCCAGGGACTAGCGGGGGACCCTACGAGCAGTACTTC
cdr3_aa: CASSPGTSGGPYEQYF
j_call: TRBJ2-7
d_call: TRBD2
clone_size: -
v_call: TRBV11-2

cdr3_nt: TGTGCCAGCAGCATAATAGCGGCAGATACGCAGTATTTT
cdr3_aa: CASSIIAADTQYF
j_call: TRBJ2-3
d_call: -
clone_size: -
v_call: TRBV7-9

cdr3_nt: TGCAGTGCTAGAGAAGGGGCTTCGGTGCTGTACGAGCAGTACTTC
cdr3_aa: CSAREGASVLYEQYF
j_call: TRBJ2-7
d_call: -
clone_size: -
v_call: TRBV20-1

cdr3_nt: TGTGCCAGCAGCCCGCCCCCAGGAGGGAGGAGCTCCTACGAGCAGTACTTC
cdr3_aa: CASSPPPGGRSSYEQYF
j_call: TRBJ2-7
d_call: -
clone_size: -
v_call: TRBV7-9

cdr3_nt: TGTGCCAGCATGGTCCCCGAGGCAACCGAGCAGTACTTC
cdr3_aa: CASMVPEATEQYF
j_call: TRBJ2-7
d_call: -
clone_size: -
v_call: TRBV28

cdr3_nt: TGTGCCAGCAGTTTATCAGGGGGGATCACTGAAGCTTTCTTT
cdr3_aa: CASSLSGGITEAFF
j_call: TRBJ1-1
d_call: TRBD1
clone_size: -
v_call: TRBV12-3/TRBV12-4

cdr3_nt: TGTGCCAGCAGTTCAACCGGGGTTGGTAGCGGGAGTTTTGTTGAGCAGTTCTTC
cdr3_aa: CASSSTGVGSGSFVEQFF
j_call: TRBJ2-1
d_call: TRBD2
clone_size: -
v_call: TRBV6-5

cdr3_nt: TGTGCCAGCAGTTCGACAGTCTACGAGCAGTACTTC
cdr3_aa: CASSSTVYEQYF
j_call: TRBJ2-7
d_call: -
clone_size: few
v_call: TRBV12-3/TRBV12-4

cdr3_nt: TGTGCCAGCAGCTTACTTTTCAACAGGGGGAAGGGGGAGCAGTACTTC
cdr3_aa: CASSLLFNRGKGEQYF
j_call: TRBJ2-7
d_call: TRBD1
clone_size: -
v_call: TRBV7-2

cdr3_nt: TGTGCCAGCAGTTCCCCTTTGGGGGCTGATTCACCCCTCCACTTT
cdr3_aa: CASSSPLGADSPLHF
j_call: TRBJ1-6
d_call: -
clone_size: few
v_call: TRBV28

cdr3_nt: TGTGCCTGCAGTTCCCCCAACGAGCAGTACTTC
cdr3_aa: CACSSPNEQYF
j_call: TRBJ2-7
d_call: -
clone_size: few
v_call: TRBV28

cdr3_nt: TGTGCCAGCAGCTTAAAGCTGACAGGGCTCGATGAGCAGTTCTTC
cdr3_aa: CASSLKLTGLDEQFF
j_call: TRBJ2-1
d_call: TRBD1
clone_size: -
v_call: TRBV7-3

cdr3_nt: TGCAGCGTTGAGGGGTGGGGCGGAGGCTACGAGCAGTACTTC
cdr3_aa: CSVEGWGGGYEQYF
j_call: TRBJ2-7
d_call: -
clone_size: -
v_call: TRBV29-1

cdr3_nt: TGCGCTCCGGCCGGGGCTGGAGAAGCTTTCTTT
cdr3_aa: CAPAGAGEAFF
j_call: TRBJ1-1
d_call: -
clone_size: -
v_call: TRBV23-1

cdr3_nt: TGCGCCAGCAGGTACCCCCAGGGAGGAGAGCAGTTCTTC
cdr3_aa: CASRYPQGGEQFF
j_call: TRBJ2-1
d_call: -
clone_size: -
v_call: TRBV5-1

cdr3_nt: TGTGCCAGCAGCCCCGGGACAGGGGGGCAGTTGCCCCTCGAAGCTTTCTTT
cdr3_aa: CASSPGTGGQLPLEAFF
j_call: TRBJ1-1
d_call: TRBD1
clone_size: few
v_call: TRBV4-2

cdr3_nt: TGTGCCAGCAGACCCCCCGGGACAGGGACCTACGAGCAGTACTTC
cdr3_aa: CASRPPGTGTYEQYF
j_call: TRBJ2-7
d_call: TRBD1
clone_size: few
v_call: TRBV28

cdr3_nt: TGTGCCAGCAGCCGTGGGACCGAGAGGTACGAGCAGTACTTC
cdr3_aa: CASSRGTERYEQYF
j_call: TRBJ2-7
d_call: -
clone_size: -
v_call: TRBV7-9

cdr3_nt: TGTGCCAGCAGCTTACCGGGTGGGGCCACTGAAGCTTTCTTT
cdr3_aa: CASSLPGGATEAFF
j_call: TRBJ1-1
d_call: -
clone_size: -
v_call: TRBV5-6

cdr3_nt: TGTGCCAGCAGCCAAGTGGGGGAAAGCTCCTACAATGAGCAGTTCTTC
cdr3_aa: CASSQVGESSYNEQFF
j_call: TRBJ2-1
d_call: -
clone_size: few
v_call: TRBV4-2

cdr3_nt: TGTGCCAGCAGCCCCCGTGCTGGGGATTCACCCCTCCACTTT
cdr3_aa: CASSPRAGDSPLHF
j_call: TRBJ1-6
d_call: -
clone_size: few
v_call: TRBV7-3

cdr3_nt: TGCAGTGCTCTGCCAGCGGACTACGAGCAGTACTTC
cdr3_aa: CSALPADYEQYF
j_call: TRBJ2-7
d_call: -
clone_size: -
v_call: TRBV20-1

cdr3_nt: TGCAGTGCTAGCCCGGACAGCAACTATGGCTACACCTTC
cdr3_aa: CSASPDSNYGYTF
j_call: TRBJ1-2
d_call: -
clone_size: -
v_call: TRBV20-1

cdr3_nt: TGCGCCAGCACCGGGGGACACCCCACAGATACGCAGTATTTT
cdr3_aa: CASTGGHPTDTQYF
j_call: TRBJ2-3
d_call: -
clone_size: few
v_call: TRBV5-1

cdr3_nt: TGTGCCAGCAGCTCAAGTAGAACGGAGCACCAGACAGGGAGGCACTACGAGCAGTACTTC
cdr3_aa: CASSSSRTEHQTGRHYEQYF
j_call: TRBJ2-7
d_call: -
clone_size: few
v_call: TRBV7-2

cdr3_nt: TGTGCCATCAGTGAACAGACGGGCTCCTACAATGAGCAGTTCTTC
cdr3_aa: CAISEQTGSYNEQFF
j_call: TRBJ2-1
d_call: -
clone_size: many
v_call: TRBV10-3

cdr3_nt: TGCGCCAGCAGCTCCGGGACAGCGAGCTATGGCTACACCTTC
cdr3_aa: CASSSGTASYGYTF
j_call: TRBJ1-2
d_call: TRBD1
clone_size: few
v_call: TRBV5-1

cdr3_nt: TGTGCCACCAGCAGAGGACCGGCCAAGGGGCTCTCGTACAATGAGCAGTGCTTC
cdr3_aa: CATSRGPAKGLSYNEQCF
j_call: TRBJ2-1
d_call: -
clone_size: -
v_call: TRBV15

cdr3_nt: TGTGCCAGCAGCCTGACAGGGACGTTCTGGGGCTACACCTTC
cdr3_aa: CASSLTGTFWGYTF
j_call: TRBJ1-2
d_call: TRBD1
clone_size: few
v_call: TRBV11-2

cdr3_nt: TGTGCCAGCAGCCGTATGACTAGCGGCACATACAATGAGCAGTTCTTC
cdr3_aa: CASSRMTSGTYNEQFF
j_call: TRBJ2-1
d_call: TRBD2
clone_size: -
v_call: TRBV28

cdr3_nt: TGTGCCAGCAGCTTATGGGGACAGGGAAGTACTGAAGCTTTCTTT
cdr3_aa: CASSLWGQGSTEAFF
j_call: TRBJ1-1
d_call: TRBD1
clone_size: -
v_call: TRBV7-2

cdr3_nt: TGTGCCAGCAGCTTATTGGCCGATTATAATTCACCCCTCCACTTT
cdr3_aa: CASSLLADYNSPLHF
j_call: TRBJ1-6
d_call: -
clone_size: -
v_call: TRBV7-3

cdr3_nt: TGTGCCAGCAGTTCCCTCAGGGGGGGTGGCTACACCTTC
cdr3_aa: CASSSLRGGGYTF
j_call: TRBJ1-2
d_call: TRBD1
clone_size: few
v_call: TRBV12-3/TRBV12-4

cdr3_nt: TGTGCCAGCAGTCCTCAGGGGTCCTCCTTCACCGGGGAGCTGTTTTTT
cdr3_aa: CASSPQGSSFTGELFF
j_call: TRBJ2-2
d_call: -
clone_size: -
v_call: TRBV28

cdr3_nt: TGTGCCACCAGAGGGGGGGGCTTAGCCTACGAGCAGTACTTC
cdr3_aa: CATRGGGLAYEQYF
j_call: TRBJ2-7
d_call: -
clone_size: few
v_call: TRBV27

cdr3_nt: TGCGCCAGCAGCCCGAGGGGATCAACGCAAGAGACCCAGTACTTC
cdr3_aa: CASSPRGSTQETQYF
j_call: TRBJ2-5
d_call: -
clone_size: -
v_call: TRBV4-1

cdr3_nt: TGTGCCAGCAGTTACTCGAATCAGCGGGGGGGCCAGAATGAGCAGTTCTTC
cdr3_aa: CASSYSNQRGGQNEQFF
j_call: TRBJ2-1
d_call: TRBD2
clone_size: -
v_call: TRBV6-5

cdr3_nt: TGTGCCAGCAGTTTACTCTGGGGGACGGGGGGCTACACCTTC
cdr3_aa: CASSLLWGTGGYTF
j_call: TRBJ1-2
d_call: -
clone_size: -
v_call: TRBV12-3/TRBV12-4

cdr3_nt: TGCAGCGTTGAAGAAGCGGGAGGCTGGGGGCAGTTCTTC
cdr3_aa: CSVEEAGGWGQFF
j_call: TRBJ2-1
d_call: TRBD2
clone_size: -
v_call: TRBV29-1

cdr3_nt: TGCAGGTGGAGGGGATACGAGCAGTACTTC
cdr3_aa: CRWRGYEQYF
j_call: TRBJ2-7
d_call: -
clone_size: few
v_call: TRBV29-1

cdr3_nt: TGTGCCAGCAAAAACCCGCGGAAGATAGGCTACACCTTC
cdr3_aa: CASKNPRKIGYTF
j_call: TRBJ1-2
d_call: -
clone_size: -
v_call: TRBV5-5